This TCR beta chain was identified during a study of monozygotic twins with cystic fibrosis. Study details: With roughly 16 PCR cycles, barcoded libraries came from about 3 micrograms of fragmented DNA. Study findings and constraints: No link emerged between shared CDR3 counts and age, concordance or severity. Nucleotide-identical clonotype sharing was significantly higher within monozygotic CF twin pairs than between unrelated CF individuals.

Only in-frame clones appear in the TCRdb table, and some are missing; sequencing was by immunoSEQ multiplex PCR. Among roughly 20,000 clones, around 97% were seen once, and the ten largest hold roughly 1.8%. This CDR3 is built from 15 residues. CDR1 and CDR2 (germline): LNHDA, SQIVND (reference sequence). V lost 7 bases and J 2 bases, leaving 15 bases between the germline ends. A remark on this clone: What it binds is unknown.

The sequence came from a woman under 40 with cystic fibrosis. Source material: blood. V gene TRBV19 combines with J gene TRBJ1-3; TRBD1 is a possible D gene (5 bases). The CDR3 reads CASTSTWGAGNTIYF. DNA of the CDR3: TGTGCCAGTACCTCAACCTGGGGCGCTGGAAACACCATATATTTT.